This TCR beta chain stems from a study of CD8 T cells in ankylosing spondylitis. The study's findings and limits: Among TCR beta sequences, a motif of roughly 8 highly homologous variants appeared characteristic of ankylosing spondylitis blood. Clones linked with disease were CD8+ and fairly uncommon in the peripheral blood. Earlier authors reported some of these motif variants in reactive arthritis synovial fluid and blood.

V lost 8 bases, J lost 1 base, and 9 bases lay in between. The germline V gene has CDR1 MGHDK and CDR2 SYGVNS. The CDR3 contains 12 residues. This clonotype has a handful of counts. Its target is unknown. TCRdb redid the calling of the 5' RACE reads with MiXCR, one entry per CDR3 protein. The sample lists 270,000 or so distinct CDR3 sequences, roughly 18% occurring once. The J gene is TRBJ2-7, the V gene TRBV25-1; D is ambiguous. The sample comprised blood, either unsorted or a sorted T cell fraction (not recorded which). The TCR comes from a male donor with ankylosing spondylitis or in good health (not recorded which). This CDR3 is CASARRSYEQYF. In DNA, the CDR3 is TGTGCCAGCGCGCGACGTTCCTACGAGCAGTACTTC.